Listed here are 7 T cell receptor beta chains from one sample, sequenced in a study of cytomegalovirus exposure and HLA in healthy donors. Use of 60 Vbeta and 13 Jbeta primers characterized the PCR. Only in-frame clones appear in the TCRdb table, and some are missing; sequencing was by immunoSEQ multiplex PCR. Among 160,000 or so clones listed, about 75% were seen once. Sequenced sample: PBMCs. All receptors derive from a female donor in good health and CMV-seronegative.

A single count supports this clone. This chain links TRBV30 with TRBJ2-7, with D perhaps matching TRBD2 (5 bases). Per the germline V gene, CDR1 is GTSNPN and CDR2 is SVGIG (reference sequence). This CDR3 spans 11 amino acids. Deletions cut 3 bases from V and 3 bases from J, with 6 bases between. CDR3 residues: CAWSGLYEQYF. CDR3 sequence (DNA): TGTGCCTGGAGCGGACTCTACGAGCAGTACTTC.

The chain carries TRBV21-1 and TRBJ1-5; the table's D call of TRBD1 was not tested on the DNA. TRBV21-1 is a known pseudogene. This CDR3 region has 14 residues. The CDR3 DNA reads as TGTGCCAGCAGCCCGACAGGCTGGAATCAGCCCCAGCATTTT. As protein: CASSPTGWNQPQHF.

V and J are TRBV7-9 and TRBJ1-2, with D perhaps TRBD1 (6 bases). CDR3 size: 14 residues. Germline CDR1 reads SEHNR; CDR2 reads FQNEAQ (reference sequence). With 4 bases removed from V and 5 bases from J, the gap between germline ends came to 14 bases. The CDR3 DNA is TGTGCCAGCAGCTCCTTCCAGGGGAATTATGGCTACACCTTC. Translation gives CASSSFQGNYGYTF.

The rearrangement uses TRBV5-1 and TRBJ2-3; 10 bases map to TRBD2. Per germline, CDR1 SGHRS and CDR2 YFSETQ. Losses at the gene ends were 0 bases for V and 3 bases for J; bases not matched to a gene: 4. CDR3 size: 16 residues. The CDR3 loop reads CASSLGTSGTTDTQYF. Here the CDR3 DNA reads TGCGCCAGCAGCTTGGGCACTAGCGGGACTACAGATACGCAGTATTTT.

The chain uses TRBV7-8 and TRBJ2-5, with 8 bases that match TRBD2. CDR3 length: 16 residues. The V gene end was trimmed by 5 bases and the J gene end by 4 bases; junction bases not matched to a gene: 12. Germline V gene lookup returns CDR1 SGHVS and CDR2 FQNEAQ. The CDR3 DNA reads as TGTGCCAGCAGCACCTTAGCGGGGCACAACCTAGAGACCCAGTACTTC. Translation gives CASSTLAGHNLETQYF.

The chain combines TRBV2 with TRBJ1-2; 9 nucleotides match TRBD1. CDR1 and CDR2 (germline): SNHLY, FYNNEI. CDR3 length: 14 residues. Trimming at V came to 6 bases and at J to 4 bases, leaving 6 bases not matched to a gene. CDR3 amino acids: CASSLDRGPYGYTF. DNA for the CDR3: TGTGCCAGCAGCCTGGACAGGGGTCCCTATGGCTACACCTTC.

The rearrangement joins TRBV27 to TRBJ1-2; TRBD1 matches 8 bases. The CDR3 covers 15 residues. The J segment lost 4 bases and the V segment lost 5 bases, leaving 9 bases of the junction unmatched. The germline V gene encodes CDR1 MNHEY and CDR2 SMNVEV (reference sequence). CDR3 residues: CASSIDRGSTYGYTF. The CDR3 nucleotides are TGTGCCAGCAGTATCGACAGGGGATCCACCTATGGCTACACCTTC.